The entry below gives a single T cell receptor (beta chain) sequence along with its context. Its antigen is still unknown. Trimming shortened V by 3 bases and J by 7 bases, and 13 bases separated the two germline ends. CDR1 SGHVS and CDR2 FNYEAQ come from the germline V gene. This CDR3 comprises 14 residues. These data belong to a study of cytomegalovirus exposure and HLA in healthy donors. Overall study results and limits: Analysis was carried out at a later point, and it linked a missense DCLRE1C variant to TCR beta V- and J-gene trimming. Through in vitro validation, a few CMV-associated chains were shown to be specific for CMV antigens.

The PCR had 60 Vbeta and 13 Jbeta primers. The data were produced by immunoSEQ multiplex PCR, yet TCRdb's version contains in-frame clones alone and is incomplete. The repertoire has around 70,000 clones, about 78% of them found once; the top ten carry 9.5% to 13%. The rearrangement uses TRBV7-6 and TRBJ2-1; perhaps TRBD2 as D (6 bases). The sequence was obtained from a middle-aged woman in good health and CMV-seropositive. Sequencing used PBMCs. This CDR3 is CASSLEGSLNEQFF. CDR3 DNA sequence: TGTGCCAGCAGCTTGGAGGGAAGCTTAAATGAGCAGTTCTTC.